A single sample gave rise to the 20 T cell receptor beta chains below, sequenced in a study of cytomegalovirus exposure and HLA in healthy donors. The PCR had 60 Vbeta and 13 Jbeta primers. The method was immunoSEQ multiplex PCR; TCRdb's version includes in-frame clones alone and lacks a portion of them. The top ten hold roughly 6.7% of the sample, which has some 200,000 clones, 80% to 85% seen once. The sequencing input was PBMCs. These TCRs come from a man aged 40-49 years in good health and CMV-seropositive.

This chain links TRBV2 with TRBJ2-3; 15 nucleotides match TRBD2. The CDR3 contains 12 residues. Per germline, CDR1 SNHLY and CDR2 FYNNEI. The CDR3 sequence is CGTSGGDDTQYF. The CDR3 region has the DNA TGTGGGACTAGCGGGGGGGATGATACGCAGTATTTT.

This chain joins TRBV9 and TRBJ2-7; D is ambiguous. Germline CDR1 reads SGDLS; CDR2 reads YYNGEE. V gave up 0 bases and J gave up 4 bases, with 11 bases separating them. The CDR3 has 14 amino acids. The CDR3 loop reads CASSVGAFGYEQYF. CDR3 DNA: TGTGCCAGCAGCGTAGGAGCCTTCGGGTACGAGCAGTACTTC.

This chain connects TRBV10-2 to TRBJ1-5; 9 nucleotides match TRBD1. V lost 4 bases and J lost 0; bases outside the gene matches: 7. The germline V gene encodes CDR1 WSHSY and CDR2 SAAADI. The length of the CDR3 is 17 residues. The CDR3 DNA is TGCGCCAGCAGTGGGGACAGGGACGGAGGTAGCAATCAGCCCCAGCATTTT. Translated: CASSGDRDGGSNQPQHF.

This CDR3 reads CASIPDRVKAGELFF. The CDR3 bases are TGTGCCAGTATTCCCGACAGGGTAAAGGCCGGGGAGCTGTTTTTT. The chain couples TRBV19 to TRBJ2-2; 7 bases are a match to TRBD1. Germline loops: CDR1 LNHDA, CDR2 SQIVND (reference sequence). This CDR3 spans 15 amino acids. J lost 6 bases, V lost 7 bases, and 11 bases had no gene match.

This clone turned up a few times. The chain couples TRBV19 to TRBJ1-2; tentative D call: TRBD1 (5 bases). The CDR3 contains 11 residues. V lost 4 bases to trimming and J lost 7 bases, with 7 bases between them. Germline values: CDR1 LNHDA, CDR2 SQIVND (reference sequence). In DNA, the CDR3 is TGTGCCAGTAGTAGCGGGGCTGGCTACACCTTC. Translating gives CASSSGAGYTF.

CDR3 sequence (DNA): TGTGCCAGCAAACTGACAGGGGGGTACTATGGCTACACCTTC. Translated, it gives CASKLTGGYYGYTF. This chain joins TRBV27 and TRBJ1-2; TRBD1 agrees at 9 bases. CDR3 length: 14 residues. The V gene end was trimmed by 7 bases and the J gene end by 3 bases; junction bases not matched to a gene: 6. In germline, CDR1 is MNHEY, CDR2 SMNVEV (reference sequence).

The chain combines TRBV19 with TRBJ2-2; TRBD1 matches 10 bases. Trimming removed 8 bases from V and 0 bases from J; junction bases left unmatched: 9. In germline, CDR1 is LNHDA, CDR2 SQIVND (reference sequence). The length of the CDR3 is 17 residues. The CDR3, as DNA: TGTGCCAGTTGGGATGGGGACAGGGGCCCGAACACCGGGGAGCTGTTTTTT. Amino acids: CASWDGDRGPNTGELFF.

The DNA for the CDR3 is TGTGCCAGCAGTTCACCAGGGAGGGGTGAGACCCAGTACTTC. Translation: CASSSPGRGETQYF. The V and J genes are TRBV27 and TRBJ2-5; 7 nucleotides line up with TRBD2. V lost 4 bases to trimming and J lost 5 bases; unmatched junction nucleotides: 7. CDR3 size: 14 residues. CDR1 and CDR2 (germline): MNHEY, SMNVEV (reference sequence).

This chain connects TRBV6-4 to TRBJ1-6, with D possibly TRBD1 on 5 matching bases. V was pared by 6 bases and J by 7 bases, with 13 bases between. CDR3 length: 14 residues. CDR1 MRHNA and CDR2 SNTAGT come from the germline V gene. The CDR3: CASRDDSVNSPLHF. Written as DNA, the CDR3 is TGTGCCAGCAGGGATGACAGCGTAAATTCACCCCTCCACTTT.

This chain connects TRBV5-6 to TRBJ2-5; possible D gene TRBD2, 6 bases. Germline V gene lookup returns CDR1 SGHDT and CDR2 YYEEEE. This CDR3 has 15 amino acids. Trimming took off 4 bases at V and 4 bases at J, with 17 bases between the two ends. The CDR3 spells CASSTPGGAVETQYF. CDR3 nucleotide sequence: TGTGCCAGCAGCACCCCCGGAGGGGCGGTAGAGACCCAGTACTTC.

The rearrangement joins TRBV9 to TRBJ2-2; D may be TRBD2 (6 bases). The CDR3 covers 14 residues. Per the germline V gene, CDR1 is SGDLS and CDR2 is YYNGEE. The V and J ends lost 3 bases and 2 bases respectively, with 8 bases between them. The CDR3 bases are TGTGCCAGCAGCGAGGGACTCAACACCGGGGAGCTGTTTTTT. Translating it yields CASSEGLNTGELFF.

The chain recombines TRBV30 with TRBJ1-4; TRBD1 agrees at 7 bases. The CDR3 consists of 14 residues. Trimming took 1 base from V and 8 from J; bases not matched to a gene: 7. Germline V gene sequence: CDR1 GTSNPN, CDR2 SVGIG (reference sequence). The chain's CDR3 is CAWSAGGLGEKLFF. The CDR3 DNA sequence: TGTGCCTGGAGTGCAGGGGGTCTAGGCGAAAAACTGTTTTTT.

The chain carries TRBV29-1 and TRBJ2-1, with 7 bases lining up with TRBD1. With V trimmed by 4 bases and J by 2 bases, 2 bases remained unmatched. Germline values: CDR1 SQVTM, CDR2 ANQGSEA. The CDR3 consists of 13 residues. In nucleotides, the CDR3 is TGCAGCGTTGGGACAGGCACCTACAATGAGCAGTTCTTC. Amino acids: CSVGTGTYNEQFF.

A note on this clone: The sample has other DNA sequences that encode this CDR3 too. This chain links TRBV9 with TRBJ2-5, with 9 positions matching TRBD2. This CDR3 is built from 15 residues. The V gene end was trimmed by 1 base and the J gene end by 2 bases; junction bases not matched to a gene: 3. Germline loops: CDR1 SGDLS, CDR2 YYNGEE. CDR3 nucleotides: TGTGCCAGCAGCGTACTAGCGGGGATACAAGAGACCCAGTACTTC. Its protein product is CASSVLAGIQETQYF.

The J gene is TRBJ2-3, the V gene TRBV7-2, with 7 bases fitting TRBD1. Germline V gives CDR1 SGHTA, CDR2 FQGNSA. CDR3 size: 15 residues. Trimming cost V 4 bases and J 2 bases; bases outside gene matches: 6. The CDR3, as DNA: TGTGCCAGCAGCTCACCGGGACAGTTCACAGATACGCAGTATTTT. As protein: CASSSPGQFTDTQYF.

This clone was detected a few times. This sequence joins TRBV19 and TRBJ1-1; D unresolved. The CDR3 totals 15 residues. V was shortened by 3 bases and J by 6 bases, with 17 bases between the two germline ends. Germline CDR1 LNHDA, CDR2 SQIVND (reference sequence). The CDR3 DNA sequence: TGTGCCAGTAGTATGGATCCCACGGGGTTGGCTGAAGCTTTCTTT. It translates to CASSMDPTGLAEAFF.

The rearrangement uses TRBV2 and TRBJ2-5, with 12 bases aligning to TRBD1. CDR1 SNHLY and CDR2 FYNNEI come from the germline V gene. Trimming at V came to 4 bases and at J to 5 bases, leaving 5 bases not matched to a gene. The CDR3 runs to 15 residues. This CDR3 is CASSGGQGARETQYF. For the CDR3, the DNA is TGTGCCAGCAGTGGGGGACAGGGGGCGAGGGAGACCCAGTACTTC.

Here the CDR3 reads CASSLGLQGYGNTIYF. The CDR3, as DNA: TGCGCCAGCAGCTTGGGCCTACAGGGATACGGAAACACCATATATTTT. This rearrangement joins TRBV5-1 to TRBJ1-3; possibly TRBD1 for D (6 bases). CDR1 is SGHRS and CDR2 is YFSETQ in the germline V gene. The CDR3 is 16 residues long. V lost 0 bases, J lost 4 bases, and 14 bases lay in between.

This clone was counted only a few times. The chain employs TRBV5-4 and TRBJ2-5; 7 bases align to TRBD2. The CDR3 runs to 13 residues. Trimming took 10 bases from V and 5 from J; bases not matched to a gene: 11. Germline loops: CDR1 SGHNT, CDR2 YYREEE (reference sequence). CDR3 protein: CAAAPAGDETQYF. The CDR3 coding sequence is TGTGCCGCAGCCCCCGCGGGGGATGAGACCCAGTACTTC. Full variable domain (missing parts from reference TRBV5-4 and TRBJ2-5): ETGVTQSPTHLIKTRGQQVTLRCSSQSGHNTVSWYQQALGQGPQFIFQYYREEENGRGNFPPRFSGLQFPNYSSELNVNALELDDSALYLCAAAPAGDETQYFGPGTRLLVL.

V gene TRBV27 combines with J gene TRBJ2-2; possible D gene TRBD2, 6 bases. CDR3 length: 17 residues. Germline V gene data show CDR1 as MNHEY and CDR2 as SMNVEV (reference sequence). V lost 2 bases and J lost 3, with 16 bases in between. For the CDR3, the DNA is TGTGCCAGCAGTTTAAATGACGCGGGGTGGGACACCGGGGAGCTGTTTTTT. Translation gives CASSLNDAGWDTGELFF.